This TCR beta chain was found in a study of blood T cells in healthy people across ages. The CDR3 spans 15 residues. From germline, CDR1 is DFQATT and CDR2 SNEGSKA (reference sequence). Deletions cut 1 base from V and 1 base from J, with 11 bases between. This clonotype was detected a few times. The second PCR ran roughly 6 to 12 cycles with a sample-barcoded 5' primer and J-beta primers. TCRdb reanalysed the 5' RACE reads using MiXCR and keeps one entry per CDR3 protein. Of roughly 700,000 distinct CDR3 sequences listed, roughly 25% are singletons. Separately, the same data were catalogued under a study of T cells of mothers and their children. According to that study: Three healthy Caucasian mothers and their six children were the donors.

Material for sequencing was blood. This clonotype was sampled from a boy younger than 18 in good health. The chain couples TRBV20-1 to TRBJ2-1; D ambiguous. CDR3 nucleotide sequence: TGCAGTGCTAGAGTACCTCGCGGTTCCTACAATGAGCAGTTCTTC. Protein product: CSARVPRGSYNEQFF.